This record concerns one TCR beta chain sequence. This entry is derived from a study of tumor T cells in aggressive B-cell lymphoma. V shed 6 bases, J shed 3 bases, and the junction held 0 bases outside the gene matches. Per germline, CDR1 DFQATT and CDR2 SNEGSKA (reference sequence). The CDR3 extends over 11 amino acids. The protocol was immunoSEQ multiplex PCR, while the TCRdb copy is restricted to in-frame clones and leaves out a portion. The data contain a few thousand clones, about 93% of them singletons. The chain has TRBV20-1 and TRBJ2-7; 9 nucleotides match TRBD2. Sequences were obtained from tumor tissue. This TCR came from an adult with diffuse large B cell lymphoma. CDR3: CSALAGYEQYF. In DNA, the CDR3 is TGCAGTGCACTAGCGGGCTACGAGCAGTACTTC.